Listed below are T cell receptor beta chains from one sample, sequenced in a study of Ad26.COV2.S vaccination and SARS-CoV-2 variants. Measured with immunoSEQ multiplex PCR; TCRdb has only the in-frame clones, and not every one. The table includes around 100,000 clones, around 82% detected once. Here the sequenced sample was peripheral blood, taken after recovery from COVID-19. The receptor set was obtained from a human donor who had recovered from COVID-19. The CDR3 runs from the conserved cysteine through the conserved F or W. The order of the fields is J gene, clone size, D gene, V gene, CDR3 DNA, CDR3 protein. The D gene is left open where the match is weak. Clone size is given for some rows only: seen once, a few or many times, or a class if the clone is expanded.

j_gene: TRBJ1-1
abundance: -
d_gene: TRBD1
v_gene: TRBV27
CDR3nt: TGTGCCAGCAGTGCTCTTACAGGGGGCACTGAAGCTTTCTTT
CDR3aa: CASSALTGGTEAFF

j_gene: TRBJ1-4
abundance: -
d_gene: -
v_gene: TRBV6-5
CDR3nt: TGTGCCAGCAGTTCCAGGGTAGTCGCAACTAATGAAAAACTGTTTTTT
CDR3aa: CASSSRVVATNEKLFF

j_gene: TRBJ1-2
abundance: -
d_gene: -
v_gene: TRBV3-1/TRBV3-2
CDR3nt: TGTGCCAGCAGCCAAGCTGGCAGGACCTATGGCTACACCTTC
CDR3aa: CASSQAGRTYGYTF

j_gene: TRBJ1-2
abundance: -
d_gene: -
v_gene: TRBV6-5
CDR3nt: TGTGCCAGCAGTTACTCGACTAGCTATGGCTACACCTTC
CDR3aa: CASSYSTSYGYTF

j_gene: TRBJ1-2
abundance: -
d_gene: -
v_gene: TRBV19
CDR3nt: TGTGCCAGTAGTATAGTGGCAGGAGTGAAGGGCTACACCTTC
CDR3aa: CASSIVAGVKGYTF

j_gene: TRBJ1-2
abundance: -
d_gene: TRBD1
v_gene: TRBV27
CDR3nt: TGTGCCAGCAGTTTAAATAAAGACAGGGGGCTAAGCTATGGCTACACCTTC
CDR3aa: CASSLNKDRGLSYGYTF

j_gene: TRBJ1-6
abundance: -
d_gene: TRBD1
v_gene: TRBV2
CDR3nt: TGTGCCAGCAGGGGGGACAGGGGGCGATTGGAGACCCAAATCTGGTCACCCCTCCACTTT
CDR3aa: CASRGDRGRLETQIWSPLHF

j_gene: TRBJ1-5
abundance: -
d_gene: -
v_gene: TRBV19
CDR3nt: TGTGCCTCCGCATCCGCGCCTTCAATGCCCCAGCATTTT
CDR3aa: CASASAPSMPQHF

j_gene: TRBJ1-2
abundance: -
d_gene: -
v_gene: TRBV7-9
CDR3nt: TGTGCCAGCAGCTTGGCCCTCTCCAGGGGAGGCTACACCTTC
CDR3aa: CASSLALSRGGYTF

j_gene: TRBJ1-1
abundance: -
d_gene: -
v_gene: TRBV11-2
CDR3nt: TGTGCCAGCCCTAGGGGCAGGACCCTGAACACTGAAGCTTTCTTT
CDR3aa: CASPRGRTLNTEAFF

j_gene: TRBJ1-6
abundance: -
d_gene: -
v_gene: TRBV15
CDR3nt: TGTGCCACCAGCAGGGCGGAGTTTGATAATTCACCCCTCCACTTT
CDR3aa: CATSRAEFDNSPLHF

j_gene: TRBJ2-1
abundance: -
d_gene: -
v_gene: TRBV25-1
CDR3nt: TGTGCCAGCAGAACTTTGCCGGGTAATGAGCAGTTCTTC
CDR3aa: CASRTLPGNEQFF

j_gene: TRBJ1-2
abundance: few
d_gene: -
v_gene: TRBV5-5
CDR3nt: TGTGCCAGCAGCTTGTCGGGGAACTATGGCTACACCTTC
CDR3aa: CASSLSGNYGYTF

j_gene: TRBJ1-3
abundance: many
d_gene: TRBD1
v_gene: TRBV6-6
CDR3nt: TGTGCCAGCAGCAGGGGGAACGCTGGAAACACCATATATTTT
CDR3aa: CASSRGNAGNTIYF

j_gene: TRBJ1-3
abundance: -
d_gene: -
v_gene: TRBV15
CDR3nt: TGTGCCACCAGCACTATCCAGGGGAACACCATATATTTT
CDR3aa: CATSTIQGNTIYF

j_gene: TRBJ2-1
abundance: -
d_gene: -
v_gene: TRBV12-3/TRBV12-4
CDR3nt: TGTGCCAGCAGCCAGACACACGTAGAGTTCTTC
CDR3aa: CASSQTHVEFF

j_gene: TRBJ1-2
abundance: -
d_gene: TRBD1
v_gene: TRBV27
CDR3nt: TGTGCCAGCGGGGGACAGCCTATCTATGGCTACACCTTC
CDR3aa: CASGGQPIYGYTF

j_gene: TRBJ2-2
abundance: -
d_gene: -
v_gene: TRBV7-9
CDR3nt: TGTGCCAGCAGCTTAGGCCGGCCGAACACCGGGGAGCTGTTTTTT
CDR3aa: CASSLGRPNTGELFF